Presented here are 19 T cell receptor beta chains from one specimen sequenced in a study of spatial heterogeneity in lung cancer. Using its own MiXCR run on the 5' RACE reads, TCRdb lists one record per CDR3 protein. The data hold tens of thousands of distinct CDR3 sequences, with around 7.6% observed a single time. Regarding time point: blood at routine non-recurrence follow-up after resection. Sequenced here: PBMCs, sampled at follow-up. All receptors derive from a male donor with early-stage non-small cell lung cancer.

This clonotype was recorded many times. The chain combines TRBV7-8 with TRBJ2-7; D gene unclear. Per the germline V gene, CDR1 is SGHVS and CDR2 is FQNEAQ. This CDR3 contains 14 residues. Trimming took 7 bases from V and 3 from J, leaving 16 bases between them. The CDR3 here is CASTFPSGDYEQYF. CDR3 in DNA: TGTGCCAGCACCTTCCCCTCTGGGGACTACGAGCAGTACTTC. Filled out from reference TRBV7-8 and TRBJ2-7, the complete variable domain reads GAGVSQSPRYKVAKRGQDVALRCDPISGHVSLFWYQQALGQGPEFLTYFQNEAQLDKSGLPSDRFFAERPEGSVSTLKIQRTQQEDSAVYLCASTFPSGDYEQYFGPGTRLTVT.

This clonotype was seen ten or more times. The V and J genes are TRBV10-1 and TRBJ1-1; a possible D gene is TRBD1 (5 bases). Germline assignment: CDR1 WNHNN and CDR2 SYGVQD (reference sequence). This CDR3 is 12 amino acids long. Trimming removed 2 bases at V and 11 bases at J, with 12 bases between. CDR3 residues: CASSEGRGSAFF. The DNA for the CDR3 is TGCGCCAGCAGTGAGGGGAGGGGTTCGGCTTTCTTT.

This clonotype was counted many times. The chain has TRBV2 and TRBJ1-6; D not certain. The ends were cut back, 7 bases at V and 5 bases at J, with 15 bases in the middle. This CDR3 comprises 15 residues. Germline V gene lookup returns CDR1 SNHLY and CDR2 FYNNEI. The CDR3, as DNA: TGTGCCAGCAAGGACGCAAGTTCCGATAATTCACCCCTCCACTTT. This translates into CASKDASSDNSPLHF.

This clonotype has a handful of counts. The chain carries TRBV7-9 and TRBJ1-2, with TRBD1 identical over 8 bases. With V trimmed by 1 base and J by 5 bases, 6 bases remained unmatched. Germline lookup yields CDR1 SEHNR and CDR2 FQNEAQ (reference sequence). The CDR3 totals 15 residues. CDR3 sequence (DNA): TGTGCCAGCAGCTTAGTCCAGGGGGCTCGTTATGGCTACACCTTC. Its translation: CASSLVQGARYGYTF.

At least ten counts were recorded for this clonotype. CDR3 amino acids: CASSGDLGTGGYNEQFF. CDR3 nucleotide sequence: TGTGCCAGCAGTGGCGACCTCGGGACAGGGGGATACAATGAGCAGTTCTTC. The chain couples TRBV25-1 to TRBJ2-1; 11 nucleotides agree with TRBD1. V shed 4 bases and J 4 bases; nucleotides not matched to a gene: 9. The CDR3 runs 17 residues. Per germline, CDR1 MGHDK and CDR2 SYGVNS.

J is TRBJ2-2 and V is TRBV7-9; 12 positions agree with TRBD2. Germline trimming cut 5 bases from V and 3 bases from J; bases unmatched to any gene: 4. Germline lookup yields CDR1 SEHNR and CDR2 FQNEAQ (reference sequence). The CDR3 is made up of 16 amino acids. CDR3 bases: TGTGCCAGCAGCCTCGGGACTAGCGGGTACACCGGGGAGCTGTTTTTT. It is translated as CASSLGTSGYTGELFF.

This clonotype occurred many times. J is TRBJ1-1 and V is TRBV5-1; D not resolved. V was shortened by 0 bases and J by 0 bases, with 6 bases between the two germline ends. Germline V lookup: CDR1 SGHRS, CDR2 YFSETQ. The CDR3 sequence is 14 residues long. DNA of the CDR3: TGCGCCAGCAGCTTGGATCGGGTGAACACTGAAGCTTTCTTT. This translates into CASSLDRVNTEAFF.

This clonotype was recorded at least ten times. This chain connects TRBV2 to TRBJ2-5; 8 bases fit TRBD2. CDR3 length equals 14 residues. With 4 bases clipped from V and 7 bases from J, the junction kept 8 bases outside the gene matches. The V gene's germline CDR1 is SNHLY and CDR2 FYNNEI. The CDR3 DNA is TGTGCCAGCAGTGTCACTAGCGGTCGAGGGACCCAGTACTTC. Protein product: CASSVTSGRGTQYF.

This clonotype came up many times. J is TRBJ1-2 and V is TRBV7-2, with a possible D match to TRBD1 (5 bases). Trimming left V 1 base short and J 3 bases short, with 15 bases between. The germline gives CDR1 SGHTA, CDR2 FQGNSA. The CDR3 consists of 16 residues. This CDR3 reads CASSLEYGGIDYGYTF. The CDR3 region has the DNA TGTGCCAGCAGCTTAGAGTACGGGGGTATCGACTATGGCTACACCTTC.

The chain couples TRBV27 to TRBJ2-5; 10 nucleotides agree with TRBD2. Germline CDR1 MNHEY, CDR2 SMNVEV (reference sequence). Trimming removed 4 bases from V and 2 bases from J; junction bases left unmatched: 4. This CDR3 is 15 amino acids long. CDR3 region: CASSSALAGQETQYF. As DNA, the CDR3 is TGTGCCAGCAGTTCGGCACTAGCGGGGCAAGAGACCCAGTACTTC.

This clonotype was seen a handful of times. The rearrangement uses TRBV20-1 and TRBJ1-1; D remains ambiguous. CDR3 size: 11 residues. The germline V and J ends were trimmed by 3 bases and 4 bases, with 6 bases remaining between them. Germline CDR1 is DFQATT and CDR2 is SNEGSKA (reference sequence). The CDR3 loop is CSARRSTEAFF. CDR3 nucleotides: TGCAGTGCTAGGCGGTCCACTGAAGCTTTCTTT.

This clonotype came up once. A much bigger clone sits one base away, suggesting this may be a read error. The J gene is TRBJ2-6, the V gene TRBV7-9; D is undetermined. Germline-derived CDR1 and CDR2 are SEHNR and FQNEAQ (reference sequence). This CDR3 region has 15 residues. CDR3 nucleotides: TGTGGCAGCAGCTTCTTGTGGGCTGGGGCCAACGTCCTGACTTTC. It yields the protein CGSSFLWAGANVLTF. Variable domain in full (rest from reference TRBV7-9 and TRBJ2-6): DTGVSQNPRHKITKRGQNVTFRCDPISEHNRLYWYRQTLGQGPEFLTYFQNEAQLEKSRLLSDRFSAERPKGSFSTLEIQRTEQGDSAMYLCGSSFLWAGANVLTFGAGSRLTVL.

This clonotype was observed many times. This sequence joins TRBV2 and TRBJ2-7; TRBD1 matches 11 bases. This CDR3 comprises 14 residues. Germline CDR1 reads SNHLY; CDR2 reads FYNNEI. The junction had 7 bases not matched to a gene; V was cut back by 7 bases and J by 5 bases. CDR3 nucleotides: TGTGCCAGCATGTGGGGGACAGGGGGGAACGAGCAGTACTTC. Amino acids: CASMWGTGGNEQYF. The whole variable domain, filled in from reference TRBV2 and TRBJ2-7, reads EPEVTQTPSHQVTQMGQEVILRCVPISNHLYFYWYRQILGQKVEFLVSFYNNEISEKSEIFDDQFSVERPDGSNFTLKIRSTKLEDSAMYFCASMWGTGGNEQYFGPGTRLTVT.

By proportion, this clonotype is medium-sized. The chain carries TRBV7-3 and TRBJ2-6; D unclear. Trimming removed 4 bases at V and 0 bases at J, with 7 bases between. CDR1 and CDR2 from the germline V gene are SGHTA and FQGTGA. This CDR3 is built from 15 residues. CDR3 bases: TGTGCCAGCAGCTCCTTGAGCTCTGGGGCCAACGTCCTGACTTTC. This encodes CASSSLSSGANVLTF.

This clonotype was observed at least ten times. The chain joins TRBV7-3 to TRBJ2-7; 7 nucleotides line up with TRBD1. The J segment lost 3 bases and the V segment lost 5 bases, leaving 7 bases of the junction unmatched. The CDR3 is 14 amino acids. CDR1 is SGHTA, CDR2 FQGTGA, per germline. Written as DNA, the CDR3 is TGTGCCAGCAGCCCGACGACAGGGAGCTACGAGCAGTACTTC. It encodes CASSPTTGSYEQYF.

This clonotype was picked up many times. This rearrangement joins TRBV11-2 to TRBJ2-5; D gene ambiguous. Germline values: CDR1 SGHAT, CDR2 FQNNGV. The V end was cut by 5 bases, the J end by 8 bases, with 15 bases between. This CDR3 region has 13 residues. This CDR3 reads CASSPRTAPTQYF. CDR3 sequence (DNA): TGTGCCAGCAGCCCCCGAACGGCGCCTACCCAGTACTTC.

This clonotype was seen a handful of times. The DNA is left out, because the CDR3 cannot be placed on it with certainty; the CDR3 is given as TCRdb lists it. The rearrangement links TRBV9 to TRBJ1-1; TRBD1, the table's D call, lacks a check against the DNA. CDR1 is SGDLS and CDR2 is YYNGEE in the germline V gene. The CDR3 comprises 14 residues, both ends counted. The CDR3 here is CASSVGQGNTEVFF.

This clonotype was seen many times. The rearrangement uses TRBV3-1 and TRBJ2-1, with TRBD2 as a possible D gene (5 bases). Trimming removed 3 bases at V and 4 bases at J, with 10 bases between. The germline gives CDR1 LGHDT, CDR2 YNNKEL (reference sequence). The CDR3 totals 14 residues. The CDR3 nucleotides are TGTGCCAGCAGCCAGCAACGGGGTTACAATGAGCAGTTCTTC. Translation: CASSQQRGYNEQFF.

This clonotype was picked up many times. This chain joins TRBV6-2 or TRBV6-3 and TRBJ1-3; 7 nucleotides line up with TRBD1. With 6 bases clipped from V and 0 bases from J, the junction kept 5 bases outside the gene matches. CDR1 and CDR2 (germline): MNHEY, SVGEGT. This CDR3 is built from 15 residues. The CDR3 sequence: CASRATGDSGNTIYF. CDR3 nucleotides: TGTGCCAGCAGAGCTACAGGGGACTCTGGAAACACCATATATTTT.